The 2 T cell receptor beta chains in this list originate from one sample, sequenced in a study of radiation and T cells in renal cell carcinoma. As to treatment: treatment-naive control, cytoreductive nephrectomy. Clones were sequenced by immunoSEQ multiplex PCR, and TCRdb holds only the in-frame ones, with some missing. The table lists 20,000 to 25,000 clones, roughly 64% of them singletons. The material was tumor tissue, obtained from a patient whose treatment was nephrectomy without radiotherapy. The receptors shown here come from a man aged 35 to 55 with renal cell carcinoma.

CDR3 in DNA: TGTGCCAGCAGCTTAACAAGCAATCAGCCCCAGCATTTT. This gives the protein CASSLTSNQPQHF. This chain connects TRBV7-2 to TRBJ1-5; D remains unclear. V dropped 2 bases and J dropped 1 base, with 3 bases sitting between them. Germline-derived CDR1 and CDR2 are SGHTA and FQGNSA. The CDR3 has 13 residues. The full variable domain, its missing parts supplied by reference TRBV7-2 and TRBJ1-5, is GAGVSQSPSNKVTEKGKDVELRCDPISGHTALYWYRQSLGQGLEFLIYFQGNSAPDKSGLPSDRFSAERTGGSVSTLTIQRTQQEDSAVYLCASSLTSNQPQHFGDGTRLSIL.

The chain combines TRBV7-7 with TRBJ2-5; D could derive from TRBD1 or TRBD2 (6 bases each). This CDR3 spans 15 amino acids. Germline lookup yields CDR1 SSHAT and CDR2 FNYEAQ (reference sequence). The V end was cut by 0 bases, the J end by 1 base, with 9 bases between. The CDR3 loop reads CASSLAGGFQETQYF. Here the CDR3 DNA reads TGTGCCAGCAGCTTAGCGGGGGGCTTCCAAGAGACCCAGTACTTC.